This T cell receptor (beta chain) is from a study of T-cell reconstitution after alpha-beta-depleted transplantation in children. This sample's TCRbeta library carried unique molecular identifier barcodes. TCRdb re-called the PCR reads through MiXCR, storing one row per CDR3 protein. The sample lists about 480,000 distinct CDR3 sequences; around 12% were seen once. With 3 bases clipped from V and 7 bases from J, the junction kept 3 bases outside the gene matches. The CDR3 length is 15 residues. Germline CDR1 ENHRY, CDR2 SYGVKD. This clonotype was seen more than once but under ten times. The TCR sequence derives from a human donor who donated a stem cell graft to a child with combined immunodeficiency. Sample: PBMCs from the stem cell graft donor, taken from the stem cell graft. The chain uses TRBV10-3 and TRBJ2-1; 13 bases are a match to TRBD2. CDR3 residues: CAISERTSGGNEQFF. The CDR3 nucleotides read TGTGCCATCAGTGAAAGGACTAGCGGGGGTAATGAGCAGTTCTTC.